A selection of T cell receptor beta chains follows, all from one sample in a study of cytomegalovirus exposure and HLA in healthy donors. Generated by immunoSEQ multiplex PCR, the TCRdb table keeps only in-frame clones and is missing some. The table lists approximately 150,000 clones, 9.4% of them singletons. Sequenced sample: PBMCs. All receptors come from a male donor in good health and CMV-seronegative. Both conserved end residues are trimmed from each CDR3.

V	J	CDR3
TRBV28	TRBJ2-1	ASSSIRAGAFNEQF
TRBV5-1	TRBJ2-2	ASSLRPDRSVVGELF
TRBV7-2	TRBJ1-4	ASSLGQGARNEKLF
TRBV7-2	TRBJ2-1	ASSYLTPGNEQF
TRBV28	TRBJ1-5	ASSDRTGTSNQPQH
TRBV9	TRBJ1-1	ASSSNGRGWDTEAF
TRBV29-1	TRBJ1-1	SSDRGQVRAF
TRBV5-4	TRBJ2-7	ASSLDRGLHEQY
TRBV27	TRBJ2-5	ASSLRGAGETQY
TRBV6-5	TRBJ1-1	ASSSTSGTGHGF
TRBV5-4	TRBJ1-2	ASSLQGAPRGYT
TRBV11-2	TRBJ2-2	ASSLPVSVLNTGELF
TRBV6-6	TRBJ1-4	ASSYDGIEKLF
TRBV18	TRBJ1-2	ASSPALGGGAYGGYT
TRBV7-9	TRBJ1-4	ASSLTITNEKLF
TRBV7-9	TRBJ1-5	ASSSRTGLNQPQH
TRBV6-5	TRBJ2-7	ASSSLARGLYEQY
TRBV7-9	TRBJ2-1	ASSPPSGSYNEQF
TRBV28	TRBJ1-2	ASSLGTGTHGYT
TRBV1	TRBJ1-5	TSSQAGRFEAAVSSNQPQH
TRBV14	TRBJ2-1	ASSPFGSPNEQF
TRBV5-1	TRBJ1-4	ASSSGQGVQEKLF
TRBV4-2	TRBJ2-1	ASSQVTAASSYNEQF
TRBV25-1	TRBJ1-5	ASSIGSHTPQH
TRBV27	TRBJ2-5	ARPGLAGVLPSKTQY
TRBV27	TRBJ2-7	ASSLRGNIYEQY
TRBV4-3	TRBJ2-1	ASSRWLASGANEQF
TRBV4-3	TRBJ1-2	ASSQRSGGENLGGYT
TRBV28	TRBJ2-7	ASSLLSTRQY
TRBV30	TRBJ2-7	AWRLAGYSYEQY
TRBV7-9	TRBJ2-1	ASSFPGGNNEQF
TRBV28	TRBJ1-2	ASSPTGAYGYT
TRBV28	TRBJ1-2	ASSSTPEWRSQGYT
TRBV27	TRBJ2-7	ASSPIQGSSYEQY
TRBV19	TRBJ2-7	ASSIRILSYEQY
TRBV28	TRBJ1-2	ASRDRSDGYT
TRBV27	TRBJ2-6	ASSLERGSGANVLT
TRBV27	TRBJ1-1	ASSFSGRAEAF
TRBV10-2	TRBJ2-1	ASSEDSQGQF
TRBV30	TRBJ2-1	AWTGEGPQSSYNEQF
TRBV18	TRBJ2-1	ASSPPGGFNEQF
TRBV7-3	TRBJ2-3	ASSLARGRTDTQY
TRBV7-2	TRBJ2-3	ASSLVRGGTYGDTQY
TRBV28	TRBJ1-1	ASRTGGGGAF
TRBV7-2	TRBJ1-1	ASSLVGRGAEAF
TRBV4-3	TRBJ2-7	ASSQGMTELSYEQY
TRBV5-1	TRBJ1-1	ASSLEGTGGTEAF